Following are 28 T cell receptor beta chains from one sample sequenced in a study of neoadjuvant nivolumab and ipilimumab in lung cancer. The repertoire was sequenced with immunoSEQ multiplex PCR; TCRdb's copy has only in-frame clones and lacks some. The sample has around 24,000 clones, 82% seen once. Sequenced material: tumor tissue, taken after neoadjuvant nivolumab, alone or with ipilimumab, at or shortly before surgery. Receptor source: an adult with non-small cell lung cancer.

This clone has only a few counts. J is TRBJ2-7 and V is TRBV11-2; TRBD2 matches 13 bases. The trim removed 4 bases at V and 3 bases at J, leaving 12 bases unmatched. Germline values: CDR1 SGHAT, CDR2 FQNNGV. This CDR3 has 18 amino acids. The DNA of the CDR3 is TGTGCCAGCAGCTCGGGACTAGCGGGAAGAGAACTCTTCTACGAGCAGTACTTC. Protein: CASSSGLAGRELFYEQYF.

This rearrangement joins TRBV11-3 to TRBJ1-1, with 8 bases aligning to TRBD1. Germline V gene lookup returns CDR1 SGHNT and CDR2 YENEEA. The CDR3 is 15 amino acids. V lost 5 bases, J lost 3 bases, and 8 bases stayed unmatched. The CDR3 DNA reads as TGTGCCAGCAGCACCCCGACAGGGGTTGACACTGAAGCTTTCTTT. This translates into CASSTPTGVDTEAFF.

The V and J genes are TRBV5-4 and TRBJ2-1, with 8 positions matching TRBD1. V gave up 1 base and J gave up 1 base; unmatched junction bases: 7. Germline-derived CDR1 and CDR2 are SGHNT and YYREEE (reference sequence). The CDR3 extends over 17 amino acids. The CDR3 sequence: CASSLPAGTGSYNEQFF. The DNA for the CDR3 is TGTGCCAGCAGCTTGCCTGCAGGGACAGGTTCCTACAATGAGCAGTTCTTC.

Comments on this clone: The identical CDR3 is also encoded by other nucleotide sequences in the sample. The genes are TRBV5-1 and TRBJ2-1; 9 positions agree with TRBD2. CDR1 is SGHRS and CDR2 is YFSETQ in the germline V gene. The CDR3 has 15 amino acids. The J segment lost 3 bases and the V segment lost 0 bases, leaving 1 base of the junction unmatched. This CDR3 reads CASSLVTSGYNEQFF. Here the CDR3 DNA reads TGCGCCAGCAGCTTGGTGACTAGCGGCTACAATGAGCAGTTCTTC.

The V and J genes are TRBV10-1 and TRBJ2-3; D perhaps matches TRBD2 (6 bases). V was pared by 0 bases and J by 6 bases, with 16 bases between. Looked up from germline, CDR1 is WNHNN and CDR2 is SYGVQD (reference sequence). This CDR3 has 16 amino acids. CDR3 sequence: CASSESEGGTLDTQYF. The CDR3 DNA follows: TGCGCCAGCAGTGAGTCGGAGGGTGGGACCTTGGATACGCAGTATTTT.

The rearrangement joins TRBV11-3 to TRBJ2-1; D gene ambiguous. CDR1 is SGHNT and CDR2 is YENEEA in the germline V gene. Trimming stripped 3 bases from V and 8 bases from J, with 5 bases between. CDR3 length: 11 amino acids. CDR3 protein: CASSFADEQFF. The CDR3 DNA reads TGTGCCAGCAGCTTTGCCGATGAGCAGTTCTTC.

This clone was found once. The chain combines TRBV6-1 with TRBJ1-1; D remains unclear. From germline, CDR1 is MNHNS and CDR2 SASEGT. V gave up 6 bases and J gave up 4 bases, with 15 bases separating them. The CDR3 covers 14 residues. CDR3 protein: CASRLRAQSTEAFF. CDR3 nucleotides: TGTGCCAGCAGGCTCCGAGCCCAAAGCACTGAAGCTTTCTTT.

The chain links TRBV2 to TRBJ1-2; possible D gene TRBD1, 6 bases. Trimming took 4 bases from V and 4 from J, leaving 22 bases between them. Germline CDR1 reads SNHLY; CDR2 reads FYNNEI. This CDR3 has 17 amino acids. CDR3 amino acids: CASSARLGQGNIYGYTF. The DNA of the CDR3 is TGTGCCAGCAGTGCGCGACTCGGGCAGGGGAATATCTATGGCTACACCTTC.

The rearrangement joins TRBV5-1 to TRBJ2-5, with TRBD1 matching over 11 bases. V lost 3 bases, J lost 5 bases, and 6 bases stayed unmatched. The germline gives CDR1 SGHRS, CDR2 YFSETQ. This CDR3 region has 15 residues. The CDR3 loop reads CASSWRTGGAETQYF. CDR3 nucleotide sequence: TGCGCCAGCAGCTGGAGGACAGGGGGCGCGGAGACCCAGTACTTC.

The genes are TRBV10-2 and TRBJ2-5; the D gene could be TRBD1 or TRBD2 (5 bases each). Trimming took off 3 bases at V and 3 bases at J, with 11 bases between the two ends. CDR3 length equals 14 residues. CDR1 WSHSY and CDR2 SAAADI come from the germline V gene. CDR3 sequence (DNA): TGCGCCAGCAGTGAACCGGGACGAGAAGAGACCCAGTACTTC. Translating gives CASSEPGREETQYF.

Worth noting for this clone: An end of the junction differs from the germline gene, which may be a read error. The chain has TRBV6-1 and TRBJ2-2; D is possibly TRBD2 (6 bases). This CDR3 comprises 13 residues. Looked up from germline, CDR1 is MNHNS and CDR2 is SASEGT. CDR3 bases: TGTGCCTGCAGACTAGTCGGCACCGGGGAGCTGTTTTTT. It is translated as CACRLVGTGELFF.

This clone was seen a few times. V and J are TRBV7-9 and TRBJ2-2; D not resolved. CDR1 is SEHNR and CDR2 is FQNEAQ in the germline V gene (reference sequence). The CDR3 runs 14 residues. V was pared by 3 bases and J by 0 bases, with 5 bases between. The CDR3 loop is CASSFLPNTGELFF. The CDR3, as DNA: TGTGCCAGCAGCTTCCTCCCGAACACCGGGGAGCTGTTTTTT.

As regards this clone: This same CDR3 is encoded by further DNA sequences in the sample. The J gene is TRBJ2-2, the V gene TRBV11-2; possibly TRBD2 for D (5 bases). CDR1 is SGHAT and CDR2 is FQNNGV in the germline V gene. CDR3 length: 15 residues. Trimming left V 1 base short and J 5 bases short, with 11 bases between. This chain's CDR3 is CASSLGEGGTGELFF. The CDR3 DNA reads as TGTGCCAGCAGCTTAGGCGAAGGAGGTACCGGGGAGCTGTTTTTT.

This clone has a handful of counts. The chain uses TRBV4-1 and TRBJ1-4, with D hard to call. Germline V CDR1 and CDR2: MGHRA, YSYEKL. The CDR3 runs 15 residues. With 1 base removed from V and 8 bases from J, the gap between germline ends came to 14 bases. CDR3 coding DNA: TGCGCCAGCAGCCAAGGAGAGCGGATAAGGGAAAAACTGTTTTTT. Amino acids: CASSQGERIREKLFF.

This clone was observed a handful of times. V usage is TRBV11-3 and J usage is TRBJ2-7, with 9 bases lining up with TRBD1. Germline CDR1 SGHNT, CDR2 YENEEA. This CDR3 is 15 amino acids long. V lost 5 bases, J lost 0 bases, and 5 bases stayed unmatched. CDR3 sequence (DNA): TGTGCCAGCAGCCGCGGGACAGGGAGCTCCTACGAGCAGTACTTC. This translates into CASSRGTGSSYEQYF.

This chain uses TRBV11-3 with TRBJ1-5; D might be TRBD1 (5 bases). Looked up from germline, CDR1 is SGHNT and CDR2 is YENEEA. Trimming removed 7 bases from V and 7 bases from J, with 20 bases in between. CDR3 length: 15 amino acids. The CDR3 protein is CASISRMGLRQPQHF. The DNA of the CDR3 is TGTGCCAGCATTTCTCGGATGGGACTCAGGCAGCCCCAGCATTTT.

The chain's CDR3 is CASPPPGPWRRAFF. CDR3 nucleotides: TGTGCCAGCCCCCCCCCGGGCCCATGGCGGAGGGCTTTCTTT. The gene calls are TRBV7-9 and TRBJ1-1, with no clear D. This CDR3 region has 14 residues. In germline, CDR1 is SEHNR, CDR2 FQNEAQ (reference sequence). Trimming took 8 bases from V and 11 from J, leaving 24 bases between them.

The chain recombines TRBV6-5 with TRBJ2-5; D is possibly TRBD2 (5 bases). The CDR3 is 15 residues long. Germline CDR1 and CDR2: MNHEY and SVGAGI. V lost 7 bases to trimming and J lost 5 bases, with 20 bases between them. The CDR3 DNA reads as TGTGCCAGCACTTCCTCTCCGGGATCCGGGGAGACCCAGTACTTC. Residues: CASTSSPGSGETQYF.

J is TRBJ1-1 and V is TRBV29-1, with TRBD1 matching 7 bases. This CDR3 spans 15 amino acids. Trimming cost V 3 bases and J 5 bases; bases outside gene matches: 12. The germline CDR1 and CDR2 sequences are SQVTM and ANQGSEA. CDR3 in DNA: TGCAGCGTTGACCGCCCAGGGGGAGGACGGACTGAAGCTTTCTTT. Amino acid sequence: CSVDRPGGGRTEAFF.

The chain is built from TRBV7-3 and TRBJ2-6; D remains unclear. Trimming took off 5 bases at V and 0 bases at J, with 5 bases between the two ends. Germline lookup yields CDR1 SGHTA and CDR2 FQGTGA. The CDR3 is made up of 14 amino acids. Here the CDR3 reads CASSPSSGANVLTF. CDR3 nucleotides: TGTGCCAGCAGCCCAAGCTCTGGGGCCAACGTCCTGACTTTC.

V is TRBV6-1 and J is TRBJ2-4; tentatively, D is TRBD1 or TRBD2 (5 bases each). Germline CDR1 and CDR2: MNHNS and SASEGT. This CDR3 contains 13 residues. Between the trimmed V and J ends, which lost 2 bases and 7 bases, there was a span of 9 bases. CDR3 sequence (DNA): TGTGCCAGCAGTGAACCGGGGACGAACATTCAGTACTTC. Its protein is CASSEPGTNIQYF.

This chain joins TRBV11-1 and TRBJ2-1, with D perhaps TRBD2 (6 bases). This CDR3 region has 15 residues. The germline V and J ends were trimmed by 6 bases and 6 bases, with 18 bases remaining between them. Germline V gene data show CDR1 as SGHAT and CDR2 as FQDESV (reference sequence). The CDR3: CASRPTSGSGNEQFF. The CDR3 nucleotides are TGTGCCAGCAGGCCGACTAGTGGTTCCGGCAATGAGCAGTTCTTC.

This chain uses TRBV5-1 with TRBJ2-5, with no clear D. The V and J ends lost 0 bases and 5 bases respectively, with 8 bases between them. Germline values: CDR1 SGHRS, CDR2 YFSETQ. This CDR3 comprises 13 residues. CDR3 protein: CASSLAGRETQYF. The CDR3 coding sequence is TGCGCCAGCAGCTTGGCCGGTCGGGAGACCCAGTACTTC.

This chain uses TRBV7-9 with TRBJ2-1, with 7 bases fitting TRBD2. V dropped 5 bases and J dropped 8; count of bases not matched to a gene: 6. The CDR3 contains 13 residues. Germline assignment: CDR1 SEHNR and CDR2 FQNEAQ (reference sequence). The DNA for the CDR3 is TGTGCCAGCAGCAAGGGACTAATTGATGAGCAGTTCTTC. Protein sequence: CASSKGLIDEQFF. Variable domain in full (rest from reference TRBV7-9 and TRBJ2-1): DTGVSQNPRHKITKRGQNVTFRCDPISEHNRLYWYRQTLGQGPEFLTYFQNEAQLEKSRLLSDRFSAERPKGSFSTLEIQRTEQGDSAMYLCASSKGLIDEQFFGPGTRLTVL.

The J gene is TRBJ1-1, the V gene TRBV5-1; the D gene is possibly TRBD1 (5 bases). The V and J ends lost 4 bases and 5 bases respectively, with 9 bases between them. Germline CDR1 and CDR2: SGHRS and YFSETQ. The CDR3 runs to 12 residues. CDR3 DNA: TGCGCCAGCAGCCCCGGGGGAACTGAAGCTTTCTTT. It yields the protein CASSPGGTEAFF.

This chain uses TRBV5-1 with TRBJ1-3; D remains ambiguous. V dropped 1 base and J dropped 0 bases, with 5 bases sitting between them. This CDR3 is 14 amino acids long. Germline CDR1 is SGHRS and CDR2 is YFSETQ. CDR3 sequence reads: CASSLTNSGNTIYF. CDR3 DNA sequence: TGCGCCAGCAGCTTGACCAACTCTGGAAACACCATATATTTT.

The chain couples TRBV30 to TRBJ1-5; 9 nucleotides match TRBD1. In germline, CDR1 is GTSNPN, CDR2 SVGIG (reference sequence). Germline trimming cut 5 bases from V and 2 bases from J; bases unmatched to any gene: 7. The CDR3 consists of 15 residues. This CDR3 is CAWSVQGAGNQPQHF. The CDR3 region has the DNA TGTGCCTGGTCTGTACAGGGGGCAGGCAATCAGCCCCAGCATTTT. Together with reference TRBV30 and TRBJ1-5, the CDR3 gives the full variable domain: SQTIHQWPATLVQPVGSPLSLECTVEGTSNPNLYWYRQAAGRGLQLLFYSVGIGQISSEVPQNLSASRPQDRQFILSSKKLLLSDSGFYLCAWSVQGAGNQPQHFGDGTRLSIL.

The chain couples TRBV13 to TRBJ2-7; TRBD1 matches at 8 bases. This CDR3 contains 16 residues. The germline V gene has CDR1 PRHDT and CDR2 FYEKMQ (reference sequence). Unmatched junction bases numbered 10, after V lost 6 bases and J lost 0 bases. Written as DNA, the CDR3 is TGTGCCAGCAGTTCCAACCACAGGGGGAGCTCCTACGAGCAGTACTTC. Translating gives CASSSNHRGSSYEQYF.